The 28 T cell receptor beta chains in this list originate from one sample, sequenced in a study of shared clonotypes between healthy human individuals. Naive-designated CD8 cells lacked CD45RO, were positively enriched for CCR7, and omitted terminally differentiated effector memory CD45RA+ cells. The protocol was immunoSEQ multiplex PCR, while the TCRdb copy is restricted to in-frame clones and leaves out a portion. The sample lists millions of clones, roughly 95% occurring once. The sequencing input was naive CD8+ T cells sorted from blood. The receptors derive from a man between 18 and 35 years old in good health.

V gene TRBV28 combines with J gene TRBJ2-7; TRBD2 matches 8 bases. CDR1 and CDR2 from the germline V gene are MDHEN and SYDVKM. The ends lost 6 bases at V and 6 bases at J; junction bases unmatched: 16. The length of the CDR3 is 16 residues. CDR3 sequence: CASSPRVWRGVSEQYF. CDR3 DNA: TGTGCCAGCAGCCCCCGGGTTTGGCGGGGGGTCTCCGAGCAGTACTTC.

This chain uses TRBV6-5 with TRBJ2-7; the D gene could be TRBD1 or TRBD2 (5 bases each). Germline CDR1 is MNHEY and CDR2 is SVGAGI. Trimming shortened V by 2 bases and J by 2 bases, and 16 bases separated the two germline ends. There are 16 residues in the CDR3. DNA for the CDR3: TGTGCCAGCAGTTACAATTTCGGGACCCCAACCTACGAGCAGTACTTC. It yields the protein CASSYNFGTPTYEQYF.

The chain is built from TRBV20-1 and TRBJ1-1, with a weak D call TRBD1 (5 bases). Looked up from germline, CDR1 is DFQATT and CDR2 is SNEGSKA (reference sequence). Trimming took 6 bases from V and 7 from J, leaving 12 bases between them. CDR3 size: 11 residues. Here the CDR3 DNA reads TGCAGTGCCGAAGGTAGGGGTGAAGCTTTCTTT. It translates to CSAEGRGEAFF.

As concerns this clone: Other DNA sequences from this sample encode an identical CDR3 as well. CDR3 nucleotides: TGTGCCAGCAGCGGAGGGACTAGCGGTAGCACAGATACGCAGTATTTT. Its translation: CASSGGTSGSTDTQYF. The chain carries TRBV5-6 and TRBJ2-3, with 11 bases lining up with TRBD2. The germline V gene encodes CDR1 SGHDT and CDR2 YYEEEE. With 4 bases clipped from V and 0 bases from J, the junction kept 4 bases outside the gene matches. This CDR3 comprises 16 residues.

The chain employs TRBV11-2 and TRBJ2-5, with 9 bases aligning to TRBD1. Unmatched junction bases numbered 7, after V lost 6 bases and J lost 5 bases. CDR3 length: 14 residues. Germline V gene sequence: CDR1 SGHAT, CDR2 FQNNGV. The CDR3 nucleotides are TGTGCCAGCAGGCCCTCAGGACAGGGGGAGACCCAGTACTTC. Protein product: CASRPSGQGETQYF.

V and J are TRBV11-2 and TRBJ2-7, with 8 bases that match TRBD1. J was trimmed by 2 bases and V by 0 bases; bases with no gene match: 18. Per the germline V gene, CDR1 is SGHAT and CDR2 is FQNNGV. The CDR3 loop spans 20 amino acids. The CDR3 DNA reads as TGTGCCAGCAGCTTAGACCCCGCTGACAGGGGTGTATATTTTGCCTACGAGCAGTACTTC. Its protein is CASSLDPADRGVYFAYEQYF.

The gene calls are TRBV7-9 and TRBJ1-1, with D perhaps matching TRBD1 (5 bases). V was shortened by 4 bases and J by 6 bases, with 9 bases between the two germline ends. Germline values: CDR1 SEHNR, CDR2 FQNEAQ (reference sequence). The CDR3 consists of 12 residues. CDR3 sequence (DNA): TGTGCCAGCAGCTACGACAGCCCTGAAGCTTTCTTT. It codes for CASSYDSPEAFF. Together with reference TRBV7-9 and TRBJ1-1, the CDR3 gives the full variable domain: DTGVSQNPRHKITKRGQNVTFRCDPISEHNRLYWYRQTLGQGPEFLTYFQNEAQLEKSRLLSDRFSAERPKGSFSTLEIQRTEQGDSAMYLCASSYDSPEAFFGQGTRLTVV.

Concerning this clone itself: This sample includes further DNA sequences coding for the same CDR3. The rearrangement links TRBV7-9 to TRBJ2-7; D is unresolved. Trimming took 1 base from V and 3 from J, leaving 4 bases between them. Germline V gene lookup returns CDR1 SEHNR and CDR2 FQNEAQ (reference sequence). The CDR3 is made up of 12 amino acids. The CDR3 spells CASSLDLYEQYF. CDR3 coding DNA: TGTGCCAGCAGCTTAGACCTCTACGAGCAGTACTTC.

The CDR3 nucleotides read TGTGCCAGCAGCGCCGTGCCCGGGGGAGCTGAAGAGACCCAGTACTTC. It is translated as CASSAVPGGAEETQYF. The chain has TRBV9 and TRBJ2-5, with D possibly being TRBD2 (6 bases). The CDR3 contains 16 residues. V was clipped by 3 bases and J by 3 bases, with 18 bases between them. The germline V gene encodes CDR1 SGDLS and CDR2 YYNGEE.

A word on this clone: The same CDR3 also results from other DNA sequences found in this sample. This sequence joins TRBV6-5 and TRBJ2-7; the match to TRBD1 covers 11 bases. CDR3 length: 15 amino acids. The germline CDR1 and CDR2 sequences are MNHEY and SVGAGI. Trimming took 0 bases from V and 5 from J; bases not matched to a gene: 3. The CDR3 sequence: CASSYSGQGGDEQYF. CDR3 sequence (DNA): TGTGCCAGCAGTTACTCGGGACAGGGGGGAGACGAGCAGTACTTC.

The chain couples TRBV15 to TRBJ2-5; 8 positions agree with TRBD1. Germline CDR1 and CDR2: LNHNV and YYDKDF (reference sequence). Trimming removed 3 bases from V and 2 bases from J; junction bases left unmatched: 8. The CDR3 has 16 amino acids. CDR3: CATSRTGENLQETQYF. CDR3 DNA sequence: TGTGCCACCAGCAGGACAGGGGAGAATTTGCAAGAGACCCAGTACTTC.

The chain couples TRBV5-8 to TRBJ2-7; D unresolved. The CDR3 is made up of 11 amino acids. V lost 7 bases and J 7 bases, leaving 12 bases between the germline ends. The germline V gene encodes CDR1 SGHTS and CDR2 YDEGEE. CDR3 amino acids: CASDPIKEQYF. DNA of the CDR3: TGTGCCAGCGATCCGATCAAAGAGCAGTACTTC.

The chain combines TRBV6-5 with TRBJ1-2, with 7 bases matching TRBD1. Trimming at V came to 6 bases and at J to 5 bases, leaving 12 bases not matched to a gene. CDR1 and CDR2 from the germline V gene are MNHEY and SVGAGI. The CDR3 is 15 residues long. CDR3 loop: CASSLVGTDLYGYTF. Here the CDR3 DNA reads TGTGCCAGCAGCCTCGTTGGGACAGATCTTTATGGCTACACCTTC.

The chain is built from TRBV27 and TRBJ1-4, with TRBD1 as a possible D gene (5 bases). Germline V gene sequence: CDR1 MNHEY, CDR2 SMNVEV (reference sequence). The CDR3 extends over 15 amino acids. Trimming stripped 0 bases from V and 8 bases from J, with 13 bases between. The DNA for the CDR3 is TGTGCCAGCAGTTTATCCAAGGGGTTAGGCGAAAAACTGTTTTTT. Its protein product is CASSLSKGLGEKLFF. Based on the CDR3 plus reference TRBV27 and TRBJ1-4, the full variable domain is EAQVTQNPRYLITVTGKKLTVTCSQNMNHEYMSWYRQDPGLGLRQIYYSMNVEVTDKGDVPEGYKVSRKEKRNFPLILESPSPNQTSLYFCASSLSKGLGEKLFFGSGTQLSVL.

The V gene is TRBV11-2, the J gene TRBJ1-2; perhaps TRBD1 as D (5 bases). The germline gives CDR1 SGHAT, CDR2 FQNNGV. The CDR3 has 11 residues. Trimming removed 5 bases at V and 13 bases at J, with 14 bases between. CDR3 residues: CASSRTGGITF. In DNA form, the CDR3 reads TGTGCCAGCAGCCGGACGGGGGGGATCACCTTC. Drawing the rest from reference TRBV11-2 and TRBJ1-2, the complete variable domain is EAGVAQSPRYKIIEKRQSVAFWCNPISGHATLYWYQQILGQGPKLLIQFQNNGVVDDSQLPKDRFSAERLKGVDSTLKIQPAKLEDSAVYLCASSRTGGITFGSGTRLTVV.

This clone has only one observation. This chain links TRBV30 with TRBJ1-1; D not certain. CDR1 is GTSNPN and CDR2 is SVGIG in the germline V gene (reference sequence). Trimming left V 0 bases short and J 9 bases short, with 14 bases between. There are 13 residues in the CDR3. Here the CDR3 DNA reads TGTGCCTGGAGTGTAGAGCCCGGAGCTAAAGCTTTCTTT. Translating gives CAWSVEPGAKAFF.

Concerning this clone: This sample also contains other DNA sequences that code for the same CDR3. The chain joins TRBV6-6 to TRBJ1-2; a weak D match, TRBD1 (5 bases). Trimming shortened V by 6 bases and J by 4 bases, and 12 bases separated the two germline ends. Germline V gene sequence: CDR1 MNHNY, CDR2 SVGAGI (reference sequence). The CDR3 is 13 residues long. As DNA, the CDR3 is TGTGCCAGCAGCCTCGGGACCCCCTATGGCTACACCTTC. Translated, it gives CASSLGTPYGYTF.

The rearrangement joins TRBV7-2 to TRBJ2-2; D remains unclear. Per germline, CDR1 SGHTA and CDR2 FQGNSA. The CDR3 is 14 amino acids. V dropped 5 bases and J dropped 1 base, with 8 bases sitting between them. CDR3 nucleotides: TGTGCCAGCAGCCGATCACTGAACACCGGGGAGCTGTTTTTT. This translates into CASSRSLNTGELFF.

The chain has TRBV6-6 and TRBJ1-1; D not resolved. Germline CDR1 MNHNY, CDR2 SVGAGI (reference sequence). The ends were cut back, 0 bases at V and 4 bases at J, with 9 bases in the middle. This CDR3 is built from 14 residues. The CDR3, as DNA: TGTGCCAGCAGTTACTCTGCACCTAGCACTGAAGCTTTCTTT. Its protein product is CASSYSAPSTEAFF.

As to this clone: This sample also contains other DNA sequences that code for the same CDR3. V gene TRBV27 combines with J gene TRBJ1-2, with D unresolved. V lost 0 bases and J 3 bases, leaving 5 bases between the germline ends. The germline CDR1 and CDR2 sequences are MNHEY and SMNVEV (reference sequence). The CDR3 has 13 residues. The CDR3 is CASSLSGDYGYTF. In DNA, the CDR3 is TGTGCCAGCAGTTTATCGGGAGACTATGGCTACACCTTC.

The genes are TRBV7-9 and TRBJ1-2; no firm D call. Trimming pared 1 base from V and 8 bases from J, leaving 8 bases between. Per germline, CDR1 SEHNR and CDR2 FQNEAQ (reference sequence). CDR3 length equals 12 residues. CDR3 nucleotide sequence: TGTGCCAGCAGCTTAGTTATTCGCGGCTACACCTTC. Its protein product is CASSLVIRGYTF.

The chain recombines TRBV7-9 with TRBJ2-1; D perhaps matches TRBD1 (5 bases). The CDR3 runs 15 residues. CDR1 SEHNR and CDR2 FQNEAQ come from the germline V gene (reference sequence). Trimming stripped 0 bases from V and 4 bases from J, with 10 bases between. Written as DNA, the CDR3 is TGTGCCAGCAGCTTAGCAGGGGCTGGGTACAATGAGCAGTTCTTC. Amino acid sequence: CASSLAGAGYNEQFF.

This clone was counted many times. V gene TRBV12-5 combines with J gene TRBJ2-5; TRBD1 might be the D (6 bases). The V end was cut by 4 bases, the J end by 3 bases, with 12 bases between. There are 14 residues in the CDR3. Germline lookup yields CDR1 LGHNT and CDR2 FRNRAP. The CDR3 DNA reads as TGTGCTAGTGGTTGGAACCGGGACAAAGAGACCCAGTACTTC. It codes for CASGWNRDKETQYF. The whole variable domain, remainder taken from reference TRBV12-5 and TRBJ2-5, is DARVTQTPRHKVTEMGQEVTMRCQPILGHNTVFWYRQTMMQGLELLAYFRNRAPLDDSGMPKDRFSAEMPDATLATLKIQPSEPRDSAVYFCASGWNRDKETQYFGPGTRLLVL.

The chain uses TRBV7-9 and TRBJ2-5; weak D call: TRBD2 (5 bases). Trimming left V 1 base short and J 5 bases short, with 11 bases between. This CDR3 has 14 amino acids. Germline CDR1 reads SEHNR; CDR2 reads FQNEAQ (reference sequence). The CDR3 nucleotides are TGTGCCAGCAGCTTAGTTTCCTGGGAGGAGACCCAGTACTTC. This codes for CASSLVSWEETQYF.

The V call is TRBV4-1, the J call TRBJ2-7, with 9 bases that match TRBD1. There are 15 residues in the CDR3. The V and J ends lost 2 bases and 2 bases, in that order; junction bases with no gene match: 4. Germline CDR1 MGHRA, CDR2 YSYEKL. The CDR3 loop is CASSQSTGGTYEQYF. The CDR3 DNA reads TGCGCCAGCAGCCAAAGTACAGGGGGCACCTACGAGCAGTACTTC.

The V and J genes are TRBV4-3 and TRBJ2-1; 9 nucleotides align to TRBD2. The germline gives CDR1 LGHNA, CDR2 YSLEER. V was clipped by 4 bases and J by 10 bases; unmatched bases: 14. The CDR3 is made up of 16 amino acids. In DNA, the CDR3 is TGCGCCAGCAGCCCTATCGCGGGAGGGCCTCCCTCAGAGCAGTTCTTC. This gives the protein CASSPIAGGPPSEQFF.

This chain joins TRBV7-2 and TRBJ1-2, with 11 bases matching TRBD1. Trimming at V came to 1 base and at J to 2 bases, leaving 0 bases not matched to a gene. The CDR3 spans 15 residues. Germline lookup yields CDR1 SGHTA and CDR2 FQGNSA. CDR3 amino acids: CASSLGDRGNYGYTF. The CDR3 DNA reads TGTGCCAGCAGCTTAGGGGACAGGGGGAACTATGGCTACACCTTC.

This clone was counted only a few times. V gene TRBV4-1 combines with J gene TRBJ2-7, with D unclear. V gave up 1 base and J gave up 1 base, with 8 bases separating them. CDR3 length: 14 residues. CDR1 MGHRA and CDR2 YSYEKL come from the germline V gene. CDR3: CASSQVHASYEQYF. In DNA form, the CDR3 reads TGCGCCAGCAGCCAAGTCCACGCATCCTACGAGCAGTACTTC.